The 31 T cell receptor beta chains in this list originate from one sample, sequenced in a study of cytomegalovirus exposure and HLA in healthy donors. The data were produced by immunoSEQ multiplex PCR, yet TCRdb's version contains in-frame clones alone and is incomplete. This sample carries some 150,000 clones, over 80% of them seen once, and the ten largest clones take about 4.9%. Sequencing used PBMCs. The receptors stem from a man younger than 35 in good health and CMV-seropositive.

CDR3 sequence: CASSNGLGYTF. CDR3 nucleotide sequence: TGTGCCAGCAGTAACGGACTTGGCTACACCTTC. This chain joins TRBV6-1 and TRBJ1-2; D not resolved. The germline CDR1 and CDR2 sequences are MNHNS and SASEGT. This CDR3 has 11 residues. V shed 5 bases and J shed 7 bases, with 8 bases lying between them.

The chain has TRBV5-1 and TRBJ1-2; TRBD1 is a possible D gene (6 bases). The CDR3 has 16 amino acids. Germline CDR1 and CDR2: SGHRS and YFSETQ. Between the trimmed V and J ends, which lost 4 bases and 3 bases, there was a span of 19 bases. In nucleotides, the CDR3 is TGCGCCAGCAGCCCCAACGCAGGGGAAGATGACTATGGCTACACCTTC. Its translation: CASSPNAGEDDYGYTF. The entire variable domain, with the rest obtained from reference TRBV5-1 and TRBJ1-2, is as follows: KAGVTQTPRYLIKTRGQQVTLSCSPISGHRSVSWYQQTPGQGLQFLFEYFSETQRNKGNFPGRFSGRQFSNSRSEMNVSTLELGDSALYLCASSPNAGEDDYGYTFGSGTRLTVV.

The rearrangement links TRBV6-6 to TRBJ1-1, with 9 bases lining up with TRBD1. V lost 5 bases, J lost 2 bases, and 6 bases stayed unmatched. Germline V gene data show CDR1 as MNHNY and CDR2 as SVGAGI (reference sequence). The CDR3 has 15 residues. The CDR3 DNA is TGTGCCAGCAGTGACACAGGGGGCCCAAACACTGAAGCTTTCTTT. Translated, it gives CASSDTGGPNTEAFF.

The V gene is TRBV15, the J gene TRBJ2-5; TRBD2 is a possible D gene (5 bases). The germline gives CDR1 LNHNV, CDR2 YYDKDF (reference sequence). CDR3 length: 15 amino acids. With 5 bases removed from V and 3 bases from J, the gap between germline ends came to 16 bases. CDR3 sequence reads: CATSPHPRGEETQYF. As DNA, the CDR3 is TGTGCCACCAGCCCTCACCCTCGGGGAGAAGAGACCCAGTACTTC.

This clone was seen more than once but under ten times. The CDR3 bases are TGTGCCAGCAGAGGGGTCGTGGGCTCACCCCTCCACTTT. Translation gives CASRGVVGSPLHF. V and J are TRBV6-4 and TRBJ1-6, with D perhaps matching TRBD1 (5 bases). The V gene's germline CDR1 is MRHNA and CDR2 SNTAGT. V was pared by 6 bases and J by 10 bases, with 13 bases between. The CDR3 spans 13 residues.

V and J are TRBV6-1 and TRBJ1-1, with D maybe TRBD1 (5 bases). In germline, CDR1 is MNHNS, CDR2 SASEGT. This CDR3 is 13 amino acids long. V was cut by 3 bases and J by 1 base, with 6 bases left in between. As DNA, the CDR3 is TGTGCCAGCAGTGAGGACAAGAACACTGAAGCTTTCTTT. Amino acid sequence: CASSEDKNTEAFF.

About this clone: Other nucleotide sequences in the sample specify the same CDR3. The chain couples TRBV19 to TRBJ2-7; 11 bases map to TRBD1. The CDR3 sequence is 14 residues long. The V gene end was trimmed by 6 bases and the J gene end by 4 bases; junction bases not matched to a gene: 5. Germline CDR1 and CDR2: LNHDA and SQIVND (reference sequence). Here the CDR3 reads CASSPGTGGYEQYF. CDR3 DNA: TGTGCCAGTAGCCCCGGGACAGGGGGATACGAGCAGTACTTC.

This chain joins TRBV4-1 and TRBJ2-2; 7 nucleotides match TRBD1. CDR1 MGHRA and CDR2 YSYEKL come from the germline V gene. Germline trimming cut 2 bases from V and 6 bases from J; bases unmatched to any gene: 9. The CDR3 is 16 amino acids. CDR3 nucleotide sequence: TGCGCCAGCAGCCAAAAAACAGGGGTGGACCCCGGGGAGCTGTTTTTT. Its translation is CASSQKTGVDPGELFF.

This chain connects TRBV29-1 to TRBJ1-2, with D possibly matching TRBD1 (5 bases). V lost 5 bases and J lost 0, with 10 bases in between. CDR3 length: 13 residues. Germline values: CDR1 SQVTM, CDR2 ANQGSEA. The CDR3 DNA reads TGCAGCGTTAAGACAGTAGCTAACTATGGCTACACCTTC. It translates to CSVKTVANYGYTF.

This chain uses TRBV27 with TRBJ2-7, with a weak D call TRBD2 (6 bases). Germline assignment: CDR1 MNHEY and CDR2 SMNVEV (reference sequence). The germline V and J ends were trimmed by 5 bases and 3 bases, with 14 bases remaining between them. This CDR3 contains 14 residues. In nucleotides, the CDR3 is TGTGCCAGCAGTCGATACCCCGGGAGCTACGAGCAGTACTTC. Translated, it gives CASSRYPGSYEQYF.

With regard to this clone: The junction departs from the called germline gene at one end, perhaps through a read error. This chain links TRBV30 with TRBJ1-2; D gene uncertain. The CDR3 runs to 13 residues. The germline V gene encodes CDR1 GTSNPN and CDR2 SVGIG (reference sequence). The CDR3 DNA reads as TGTGCCAGCAGCTCCAAAGGAGGATATGGCTACACCTTT. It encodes CASSSKGGYGYTF.

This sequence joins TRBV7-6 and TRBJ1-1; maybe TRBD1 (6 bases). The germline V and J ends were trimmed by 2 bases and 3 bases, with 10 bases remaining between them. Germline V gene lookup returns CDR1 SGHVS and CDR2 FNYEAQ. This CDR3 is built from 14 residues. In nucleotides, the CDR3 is TGTGCCAGCAGCTTATTTAAGGGGGACACTGAAGCTTTCTTT. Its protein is CASSLFKGDTEAFF.

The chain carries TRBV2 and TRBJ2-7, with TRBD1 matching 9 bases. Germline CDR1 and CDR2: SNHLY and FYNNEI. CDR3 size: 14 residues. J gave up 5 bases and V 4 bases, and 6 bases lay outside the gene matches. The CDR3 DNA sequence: TGTGCCAGCAGTGGGGGACAGGGTCGCGACGAGCAGTACTTC. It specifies CASSGGQGRDEQYF.

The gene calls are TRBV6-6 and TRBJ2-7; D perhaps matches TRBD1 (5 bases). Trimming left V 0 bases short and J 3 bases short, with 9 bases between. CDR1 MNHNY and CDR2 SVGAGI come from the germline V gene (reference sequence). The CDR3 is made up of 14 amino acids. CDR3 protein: CASSYSDSIYEQYF. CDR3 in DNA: TGTGCCAGCAGTTACTCCGACAGTATCTACGAGCAGTACTTC.

In nucleotides, the CDR3 is TGTGCCAGCAGCTTACGGTCGGGCACAGATACGCAGTATTTT. Its protein product is CASSLRSGTDTQYF. The chain combines TRBV7-6 with TRBJ2-3; the D is unclear. The CDR3 length is 14 residues. Between the trimmed V and J ends, which lost 2 bases and 1 base, there was a span of 7 bases. CDR1 and CDR2 from the germline V gene are SGHVS and FNYEAQ.

CDR3 residues: CASSSQFNTEAFF. The CDR3 DNA reads as TGTGCCAGTAGTTCCCAGTTTAACACTGAAGCTTTCTTT. The chain recombines TRBV19 with TRBJ1-1; D is uncertain. This CDR3 has 13 amino acids. Germline V CDR1 and CDR2: LNHDA, SQIVND (reference sequence). Trimming stripped 5 bases from V and 2 bases from J, with 9 bases between.

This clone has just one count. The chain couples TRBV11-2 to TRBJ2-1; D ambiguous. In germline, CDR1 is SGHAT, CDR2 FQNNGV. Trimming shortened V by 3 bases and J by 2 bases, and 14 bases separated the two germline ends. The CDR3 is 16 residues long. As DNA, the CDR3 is TGTGCCAGCAGCTTTTTCAAGCGCTTTACCTACAATGAGCAGTTCTTC. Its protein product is CASSFFKRFTYNEQFF.

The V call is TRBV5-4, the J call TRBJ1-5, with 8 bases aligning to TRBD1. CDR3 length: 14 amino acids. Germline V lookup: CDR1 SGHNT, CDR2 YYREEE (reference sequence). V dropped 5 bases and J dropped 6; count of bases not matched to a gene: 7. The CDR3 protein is CASSPGGTGQPQHF. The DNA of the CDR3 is TGTGCCAGCAGTCCAGGGGGCACGGGTCAGCCCCAGCATTTT.

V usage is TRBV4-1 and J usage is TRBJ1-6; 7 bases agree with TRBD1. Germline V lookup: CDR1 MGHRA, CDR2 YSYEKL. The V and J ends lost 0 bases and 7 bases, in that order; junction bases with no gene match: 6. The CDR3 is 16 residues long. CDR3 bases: TGCGCCAGCAGCCAAGATAGTCGACAGGGCAATTCACCCCTCCACTTT. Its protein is CASSQDSRQGNSPLHF.

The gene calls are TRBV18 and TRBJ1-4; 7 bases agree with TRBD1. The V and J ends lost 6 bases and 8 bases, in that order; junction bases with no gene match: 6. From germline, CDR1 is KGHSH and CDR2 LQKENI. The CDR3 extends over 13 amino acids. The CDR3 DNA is TGTGCCAGCTCGTCGGACAGGCCCGAAAAACTGTTTTTT. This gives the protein CASSSDRPEKLFF.

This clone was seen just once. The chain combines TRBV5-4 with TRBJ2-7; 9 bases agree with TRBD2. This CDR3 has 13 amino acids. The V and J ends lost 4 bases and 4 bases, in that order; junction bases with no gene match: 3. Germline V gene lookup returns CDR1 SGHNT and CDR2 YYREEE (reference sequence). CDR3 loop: CASSIAGVYEQYF. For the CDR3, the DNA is TGTGCCAGCAGCATAGCGGGAGTGTACGAGCAGTACTTC.

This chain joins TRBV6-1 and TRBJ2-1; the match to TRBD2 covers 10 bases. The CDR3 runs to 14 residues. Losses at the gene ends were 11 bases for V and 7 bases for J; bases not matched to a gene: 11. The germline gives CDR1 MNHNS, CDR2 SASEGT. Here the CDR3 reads CAVQPSGRANEQFF. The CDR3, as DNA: TGTGCCGTCCAGCCCAGCGGGAGGGCAAATGAGCAGTTCTTC.

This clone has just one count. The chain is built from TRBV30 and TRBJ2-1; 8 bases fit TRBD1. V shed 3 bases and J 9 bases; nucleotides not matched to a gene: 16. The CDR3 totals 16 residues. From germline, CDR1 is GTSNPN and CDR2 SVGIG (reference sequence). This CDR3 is CAWRRNGARGQGEQFF. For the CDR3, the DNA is TGTGCCTGGAGGAGGAATGGCGCCAGGGGGCAAGGTGAGCAGTTCTTC.

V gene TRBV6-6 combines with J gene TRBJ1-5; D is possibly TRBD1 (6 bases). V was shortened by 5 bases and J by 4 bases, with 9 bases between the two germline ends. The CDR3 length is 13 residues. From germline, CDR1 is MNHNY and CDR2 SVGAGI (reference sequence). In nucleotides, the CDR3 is TGTGCCAGCAGTGGCACAGGGAATCAGCCCCAGCATTTT. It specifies CASSGTGNQPQHF.

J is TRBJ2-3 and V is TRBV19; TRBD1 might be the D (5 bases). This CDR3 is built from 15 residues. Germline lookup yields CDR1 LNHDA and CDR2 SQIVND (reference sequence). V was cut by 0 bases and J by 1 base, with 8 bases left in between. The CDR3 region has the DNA TGTGCCAGTAGTATAGAAGGGGCGCGCACAGATACGCAGTATTTT. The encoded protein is CASSIEGARTDTQYF.

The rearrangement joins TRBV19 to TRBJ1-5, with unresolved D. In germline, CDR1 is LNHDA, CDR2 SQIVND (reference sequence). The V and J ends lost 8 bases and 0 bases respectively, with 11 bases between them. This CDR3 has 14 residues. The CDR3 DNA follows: TGTGCCAGTCATGACTACTTTAGCAATCAGCCCCAGCATTTT. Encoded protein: CASHDYFSNQPQHF.

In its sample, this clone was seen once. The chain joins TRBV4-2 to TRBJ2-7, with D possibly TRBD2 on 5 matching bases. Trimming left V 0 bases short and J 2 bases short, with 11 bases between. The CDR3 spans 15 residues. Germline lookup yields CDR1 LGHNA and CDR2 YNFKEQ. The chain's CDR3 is CASSQELGRPYEQYF. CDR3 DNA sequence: TGTGCCAGCAGCCAAGAACTAGGGAGACCCTACGAGCAGTACTTC.

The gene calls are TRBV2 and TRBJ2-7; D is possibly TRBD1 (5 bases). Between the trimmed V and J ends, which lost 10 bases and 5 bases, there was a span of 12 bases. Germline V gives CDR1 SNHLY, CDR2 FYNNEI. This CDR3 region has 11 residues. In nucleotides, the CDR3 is TGTGCCACAGTACAGGTTAACGAGCAGTACTTC. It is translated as CATVQVNEQYF.

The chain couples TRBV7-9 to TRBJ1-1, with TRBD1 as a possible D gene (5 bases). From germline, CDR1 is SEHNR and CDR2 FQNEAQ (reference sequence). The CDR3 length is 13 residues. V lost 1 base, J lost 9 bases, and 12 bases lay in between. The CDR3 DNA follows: TGTGCCAGCAGCTTAGTGGGGGGGTATCAAGCTTTCTTT. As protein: CASSLVGGYQAFF.

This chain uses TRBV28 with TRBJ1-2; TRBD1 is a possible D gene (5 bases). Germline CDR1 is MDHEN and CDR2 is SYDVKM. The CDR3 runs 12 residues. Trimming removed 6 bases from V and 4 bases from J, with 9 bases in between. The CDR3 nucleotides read TGTGCCAGCAGGGACATCCCCTATGGCTACACCTTC. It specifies CASRDIPYGYTF.

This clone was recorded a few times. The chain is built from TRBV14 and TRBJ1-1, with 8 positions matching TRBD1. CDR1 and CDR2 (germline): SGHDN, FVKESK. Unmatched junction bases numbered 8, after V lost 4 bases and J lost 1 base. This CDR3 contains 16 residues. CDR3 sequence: CASSRQGLVTNTEAFF. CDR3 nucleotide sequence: TGTGCCAGCAGCCGACAGGGGTTGGTAACGAACACTGAAGCTTTCTTT.